This record looks at one T cell receptor (beta chain) sequence and its context. The data are from a study of chemoradiotherapy in HPV16-positive cancers. The protocol was immunoSEQ multiplex PCR, while the TCRdb copy is restricted to in-frame clones and leaves out a portion. This table has roughly 34,000 clones, around 80% appearing once. CDR1 is SQVTM and CDR2 is ANQGSEA in the germline V gene. Trimming stripped 6 bases from V and 0 bases from J, with 11 bases between. CDR3 size: 13 residues. This rearrangement joins TRBV29-1 to TRBJ1-1, with D perhaps TRBD1 (5 bases). The sequencing used blood, collected from a patient who underwent chemoradiotherapy. The receptor was derived from a human donor with HPV-associated anogenital cancer. DNA of the CDR3: TGCAGCGTCGACAGCGTTATGAACACTGAAGCTTTCTTT. It is translated as CSVDSVMNTEAFF.